These T cell receptor beta chains were read from a single sample in a study of blood T cell repertoires in COVID-19. Generated by immunoSEQ multiplex PCR, the TCRdb table keeps only in-frame clones and is missing some. The sample has approximately 320,000 clones, approximately 85% seen once; the top ten hold 7.2%. Sequenced material: peripheral blood. The receptors originated from a human donor in a cohort sampled during active COVID-19. Each CDR3 is given with its conserved first and last residue. D genes are given only for firm matches. Clone size is stated in some rows and not others, as once, few, many or a class when expanded.

cdr3_length | clone_size | j_call | d_call | v_call | cdr3_aa | cdr3_nt
13 | . | TRBJ1-1 | . | TRBV12-3/TRBV12-4 | CASSSPENTEAFF | TGTGCCAGCAGTTCCCCAGAGAACACTGAAGCTTTCTTT
14 | . | TRBJ1-2 | TRBD1 | TRBV6-1 | CASSEGQGVSGYTF | TGTGCCAGCAGTGAAGGACAGGGGGTCAGTGGCTACACCTTC
13 | . | TRBJ1-1 | . | TRBV6-5 | CASSRQENTEAFF | TGTGCCAGCTCCAGGCAGGAGAACACTGAAGCTTTCTTT
16 | . | TRBJ1-5 | . | TRBV27 | CASSARVEFSNQPQHF | TGTGCCAGCAGTGCCCGGGTCGAATTTAGCAATCAGCCCCAGCATTTT
15 | . | TRBJ1-5 | . | TRBV3-1/TRBV3-2 | CASSPSRQDNQPQHF | TGTGCCAGCAGCCCCTCCAGACAGGACAATCAGCCCCAGCATTTT
14 | . | TRBJ1-1 | TRBD1 | TRBV10-3 | CAISQGQANTEAFF | TGTGCCATCAGCCAGGGACAGGCTAACACTGAAGCTTTCTTT
14 | . | TRBJ1-1 | . | TRBV7-6 | CASSLGGVGTEAFF | TGTGCCAGCAGCTTAGGAGGCGTCGGGACTGAAGCTTTCTTT
13 | . | TRBJ2-2 | . | TRBV10-1 | CASSEGRGGELFF | TGCGCCAGCAGTGAGGGTCGGGGCGGGGAGCTGTTTTTT
17 | . | TRBJ1-1 | TRBD1 | TRBV5-1 | CASSPGQGEHEDTEAFF | TGCGCCAGCAGCCCGGGACAGGGGGAGCATGAGGACACTGAAGCTTTCTTT
10 | once | TRBJ1-1 | . | TRBV29-1 | CSVRGAEAFF | TGCAGCGTTCGAGGCGCAGAAGCTTTCTTT
13 | . | TRBJ1-1 | . | TRBV11-1 | CASSLGRQTEAFF | TGTGCCAGCAGCTTAGGCCGACAAACTGAAGCTTTCTTT
15 | . | TRBJ2-1 | . | TRBV5-8 | CASSSWDFSWDEQFF | TGTGCCAGCAGCTCCTGGGACTTTTCTTGGGATGAGCAGTTCTTC
10 | . | TRBJ2-5 | . | TRBV5-6 | CASGRETQYF | TGTGCCAGCGGGAGAGAGACCCAGTACTTC
14 | . | TRBJ1-2 | . | TRBV6-1 | CASSERGSDKGYTF | TGTGCCAGCAGTGAAAGGGGATCGGATAAGGGCTACACCTTC
13 | . | TRBJ1-1 | TRBD1 | TRBV30 | CAWVGQANTEAFF | TGTGCCTGGGTTGGACAGGCGAACACTGAAGCTTTCTTT
14 | . | TRBJ1-3 | . | TRBV27 | CASSRRGPGNTIYF | TGTGCCAGCAGCCGGCGGGGCCCTGGAAACACCATATATTTT
17 | . | TRBJ1-1 | . | TRBV3-1/TRBV3-2 | CASSRYQGGVMNTEAFF | TGTGCCAGCAGCCGATACCAAGGCGGGGTTATGAACACTGAAGCTTTCTTT
14 | . | TRBJ2-5 | TRBD1 | TRBV20-1 | CSASRGTAKETQYF | TGCAGTGCTAGTAGAGGGACAGCAAAAGAGACCCAGTACTTC
13 | . | TRBJ1-2 | . | TRBV6-1 | CASSESGNYGYTF | TGTGCCAGCAGTGAATCGGGAAACTATGGCTACACCTTC
15 | . | TRBJ1-2 | . | TRBV2 | CASSDVQGRPYGYTF | TGTGCCAGCAGTGACGTCCAGGGAAGACCCTATGGCTACACCTTC
15 | . | TRBJ1-1 | TRBD1 | TRBV19 | CASSGRQGMRTEAFF | TGTGCCAGTAGTGGACGACAGGGGATGAGGACTGAAGCTTTCTTT
17 | . | TRBJ2-3 | . | TRBV7-8 | CASSPRGGGRASDTQYF | TGTGCCAGCAGCCCGCGGGGTGGCGGAAGGGCTTCTGATACGCAGTATTTT
14 | . | TRBJ1-2 | TRBD1 | TRBV19 | CASSPSGTGHGYTF | TGTGCCAGTAGTCCATCCGGGACAGGGCATGGCTACACCTTC
17 | . | TRBJ1-1 | TRBD1 | TRBV19 | CASSMGPGDRRYTEAFF | TGTGCCAGTAGTATGGGCCCCGGGGACAGGAGATACACTGAAGCTTTCTTT
14 | . | TRBJ1-3 | . | TRBV3-1/TRBV3-2 | CASKLRVSGNTIYF | TGTGCCAGCAAGCTCAGGGTTTCTGGAAACACCATATATTTT
17 | . | TRBJ2-6 | . | TRBV6-4 | CASSEYTWGEGANVLTF | TGTGCCAGCAGTGAATATACCTGGGGGGAAGGGGCCAACGTCCTGACTTTC
14 | . | TRBJ1-1 | . | TRBV3-1/TRBV3-2 | CASSHITVNTEAFF | TGTGCCAGCAGCCATATTACAGTGAACACTGAAGCTTTCTTT
13 | . | TRBJ1-1 | . | TRBV7-9 | CASSFSDTLYAFF | TGTGCCAGCAGCTTCTCCGACACGCTGTACGCTTTCTTT
14 | few | TRBJ1-1 | TRBD1 | TRBV2 | CASSPGQGNTEAFF | TGTGCCAGCAGTCCCGGACAGGGAAACACTGAAGCTTTCTTT
16 | . | TRBJ2-6 | . | TRBV7-3 | CASSLRGGSGANVLTF | TGTGCCAGCAGCTTACGGGGAGGCTCTGGGGCCAACGTCCTGACTTTC
15 | . | TRBJ1-5 | . | TRBV7-9 | CASSLGSGLNQPQHF | TGTGCCAGCAGCTTAGGGTCGGGACTCAATCAGCCCCAGCATTTT